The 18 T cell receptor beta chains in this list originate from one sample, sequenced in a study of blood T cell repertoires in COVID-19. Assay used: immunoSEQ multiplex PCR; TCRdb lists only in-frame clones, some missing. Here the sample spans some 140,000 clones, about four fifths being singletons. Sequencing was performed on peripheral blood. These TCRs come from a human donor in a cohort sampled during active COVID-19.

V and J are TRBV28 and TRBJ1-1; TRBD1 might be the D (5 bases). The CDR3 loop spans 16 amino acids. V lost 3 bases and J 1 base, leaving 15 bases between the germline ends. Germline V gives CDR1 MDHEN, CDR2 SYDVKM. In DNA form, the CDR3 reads TGTGCCAGCAGTTTTGACATCGGAACAGGGAACACTGAAGCTTTCTTT. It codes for CASSFDIGTGNTEAFF.

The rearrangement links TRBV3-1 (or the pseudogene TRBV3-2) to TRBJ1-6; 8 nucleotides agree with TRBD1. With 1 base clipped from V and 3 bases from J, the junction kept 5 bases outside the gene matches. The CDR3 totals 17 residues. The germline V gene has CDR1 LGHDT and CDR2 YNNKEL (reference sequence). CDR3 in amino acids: CASSQVRGQVYNSPLHF. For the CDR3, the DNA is TGTGCCAGCAGCCAAGTTCGGGGACAGGTCTATAATTCACCCCTCCACTTT.

The chain's CDR3 is CASSLRVPGNTIYF. DNA of the CDR3: TGTGCCAGCAGCTTGAGGGTACCGGGAAACACCATATATTTT. The chain joins TRBV7-9 to TRBJ1-3; D unclear. Germline CDR1 and CDR2: SEHNR and FQNEAQ (reference sequence). Trimming cost V 3 bases and J 4 bases, with 10 bases left between them. The CDR3 totals 14 residues. The variable domain in full, completed from reference TRBV7-9 and TRBJ1-3, reads DTGVSQNPRHKITKRGQNVTFRCDPISEHNRLYWYRQTLGQGPEFLTYFQNEAQLEKSRLLSDRFSAERPKGSFSTLEIQRTEQGDSAMYLCASSLRVPGNTIYFGEGSWLTVV.

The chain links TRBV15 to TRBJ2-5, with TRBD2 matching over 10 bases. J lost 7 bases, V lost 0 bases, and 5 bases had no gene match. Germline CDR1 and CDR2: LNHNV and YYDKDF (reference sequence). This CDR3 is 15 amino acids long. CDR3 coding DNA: TGTGCCACCAGCAGAGATACAGCGGGGGGGCGGACCCAGTACTTC. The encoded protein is CATSRDTAGGRTQYF.

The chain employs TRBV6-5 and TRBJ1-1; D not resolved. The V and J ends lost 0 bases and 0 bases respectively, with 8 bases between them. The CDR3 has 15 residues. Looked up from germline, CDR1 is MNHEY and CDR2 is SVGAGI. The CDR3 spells CASSYSARVNTEAFF. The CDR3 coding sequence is TGTGCCAGCAGTTACTCAGCGCGTGTGAACACTGAAGCTTTCTTT.

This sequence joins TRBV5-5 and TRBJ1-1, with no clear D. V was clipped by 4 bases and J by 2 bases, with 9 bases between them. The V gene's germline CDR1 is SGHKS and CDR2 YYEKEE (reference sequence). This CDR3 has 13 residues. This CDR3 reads CASSRVLNTEAFF. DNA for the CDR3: TGTGCCAGCAGCCGAGTTTTAAACACTGAAGCTTTCTTT. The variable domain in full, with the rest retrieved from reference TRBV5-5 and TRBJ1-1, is DAGVTQSPTHLIKTRGQQVTLRCSPISGHKSVSWYQQVLGQGPQFIFQYYEKEERGRGNFPDRFSARQFPNYSSELNVNALLLGDSALYLCASSRVLNTEAFFGQGTRLTVV.

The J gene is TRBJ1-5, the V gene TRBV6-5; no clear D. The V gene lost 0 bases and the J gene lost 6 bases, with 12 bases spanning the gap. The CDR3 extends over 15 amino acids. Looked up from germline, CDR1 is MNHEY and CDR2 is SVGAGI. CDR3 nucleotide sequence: TGTGCCAGCAGTTACTCCGTGGAGGGAGGTCAGCCCCAGCATTTT. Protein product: CASSYSVEGGQPQHF.

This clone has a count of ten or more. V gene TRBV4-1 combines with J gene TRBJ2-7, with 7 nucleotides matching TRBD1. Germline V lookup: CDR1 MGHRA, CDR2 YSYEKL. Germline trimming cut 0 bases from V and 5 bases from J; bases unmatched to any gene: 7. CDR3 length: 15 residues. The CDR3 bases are TGCGCCAGCAGCCAAGATCCGACAGGGATAAACGAGCAGTACTTC. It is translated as CASSQDPTGINEQYF.

CDR3 DNA sequence: TGTGCCAGCAGCTCGTACAGGGAGAACTACGAGCAGTACTTC. This encodes CASSSYRENYEQYF. V and J are TRBV7-9 and TRBJ2-7; perhaps TRBD1 as D (6 bases). V was pared by 4 bases and J by 3 bases, with 13 bases between. There are 14 residues in the CDR3. Germline loops: CDR1 SEHNR, CDR2 FQNEAQ (reference sequence).

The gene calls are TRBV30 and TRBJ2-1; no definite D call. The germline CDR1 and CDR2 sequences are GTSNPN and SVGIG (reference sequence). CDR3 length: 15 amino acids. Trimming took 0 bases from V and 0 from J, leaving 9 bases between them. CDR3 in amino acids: CAWSVGRSSYNEQFF. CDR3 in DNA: TGTGCCTGGAGTGTAGGCCGGAGCTCCTACAATGAGCAGTTCTTC.

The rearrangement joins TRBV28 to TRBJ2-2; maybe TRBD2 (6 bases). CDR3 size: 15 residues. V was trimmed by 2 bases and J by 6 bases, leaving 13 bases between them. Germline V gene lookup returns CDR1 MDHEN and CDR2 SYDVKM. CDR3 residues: CASSLAGRWSGELFF. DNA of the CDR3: TGTGCCAGCAGTTTAGCGGGGAGGTGGTCCGGGGAGCTGTTTTTT.

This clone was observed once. Here the CDR3 reads CASSPRAGDNSPLHF. CDR3 DNA sequence: TGTGCCAGCAGCCCACGGGCCGGGGATAATTCACCCCTCCACTTT. The chain recombines TRBV5-4 with TRBJ1-6, with unresolved D. V gave up 4 bases and J gave up 5 bases, with 13 bases separating them. The CDR3 has 15 residues. The germline CDR1 and CDR2 sequences are SGHNT and YYREEE (reference sequence).

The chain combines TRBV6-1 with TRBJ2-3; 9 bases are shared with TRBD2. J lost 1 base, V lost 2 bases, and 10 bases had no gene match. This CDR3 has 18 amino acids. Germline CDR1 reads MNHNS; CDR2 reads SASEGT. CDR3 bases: TGTGCCAGCAGTGAACCCCTTTGGGTAGCGGGGGGCACAGATACGCAGTATTTT. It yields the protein CASSEPLWVAGGTDTQYF.

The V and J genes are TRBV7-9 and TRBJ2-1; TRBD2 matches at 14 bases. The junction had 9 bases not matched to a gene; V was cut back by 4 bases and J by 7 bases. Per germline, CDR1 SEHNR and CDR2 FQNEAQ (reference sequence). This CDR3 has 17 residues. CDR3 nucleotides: TGTGCCAGCAGCTATCGGACTAGCGGGGGGCTAAGGAATGAGCAGTTCTTC. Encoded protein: CASSYRTSGGLRNEQFF.

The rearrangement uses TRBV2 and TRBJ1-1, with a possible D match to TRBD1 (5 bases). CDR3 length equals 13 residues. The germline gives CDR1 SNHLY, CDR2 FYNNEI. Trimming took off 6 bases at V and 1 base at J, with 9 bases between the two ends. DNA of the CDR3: TGTGCCAGCAGAGAGACAGAGAACACTGAAGCTTTCTTT. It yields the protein CASRETENTEAFF. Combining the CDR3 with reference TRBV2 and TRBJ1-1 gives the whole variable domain EPEVTQTPSHQVTQMGQEVILRCVPISNHLYFYWYRQILGQKVEFLVSFYNNEISEKSEIFDDQFSVERPDGSNFTLKIRSTKLEDSAMYFCASRETENTEAFFGQGTRLTVV.

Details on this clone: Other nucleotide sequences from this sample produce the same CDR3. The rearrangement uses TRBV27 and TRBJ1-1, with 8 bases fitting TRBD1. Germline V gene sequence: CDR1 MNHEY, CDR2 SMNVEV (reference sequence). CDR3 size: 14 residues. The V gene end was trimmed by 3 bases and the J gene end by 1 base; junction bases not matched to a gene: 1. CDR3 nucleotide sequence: TGTGCCAGCAGTTTCCAGGGGGCGAACACTGAAGCTTTCTTT. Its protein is CASSFQGANTEAFF.

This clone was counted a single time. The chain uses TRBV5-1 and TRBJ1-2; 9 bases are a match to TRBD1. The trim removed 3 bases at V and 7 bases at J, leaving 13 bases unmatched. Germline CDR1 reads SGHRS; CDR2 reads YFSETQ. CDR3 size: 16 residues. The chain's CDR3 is CASSSVPGQGWGGYTF. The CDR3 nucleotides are TGCGCCAGCAGCTCCGTCCCGGGACAGGGATGGGGTGGCTACACCTTC. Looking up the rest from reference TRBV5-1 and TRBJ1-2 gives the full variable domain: KAGVTQTPRYLIKTRGQQVTLSCSPISGHRSVSWYQQTPGQGLQFLFEYFSETQRNKGNFPGRFSGRQFSNSRSEMNVSTLELGDSALYLCASSSVPGQGWGGYTFGSGTRLTVV.

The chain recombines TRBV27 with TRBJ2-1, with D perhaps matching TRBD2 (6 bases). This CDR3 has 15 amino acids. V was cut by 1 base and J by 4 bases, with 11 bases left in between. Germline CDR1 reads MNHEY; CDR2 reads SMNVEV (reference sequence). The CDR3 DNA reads TGTGCCAGCAGTTTATGGGCGGGGTTGTACAATGAGCAGTTCTTC. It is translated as CASSLWAGLYNEQFF.